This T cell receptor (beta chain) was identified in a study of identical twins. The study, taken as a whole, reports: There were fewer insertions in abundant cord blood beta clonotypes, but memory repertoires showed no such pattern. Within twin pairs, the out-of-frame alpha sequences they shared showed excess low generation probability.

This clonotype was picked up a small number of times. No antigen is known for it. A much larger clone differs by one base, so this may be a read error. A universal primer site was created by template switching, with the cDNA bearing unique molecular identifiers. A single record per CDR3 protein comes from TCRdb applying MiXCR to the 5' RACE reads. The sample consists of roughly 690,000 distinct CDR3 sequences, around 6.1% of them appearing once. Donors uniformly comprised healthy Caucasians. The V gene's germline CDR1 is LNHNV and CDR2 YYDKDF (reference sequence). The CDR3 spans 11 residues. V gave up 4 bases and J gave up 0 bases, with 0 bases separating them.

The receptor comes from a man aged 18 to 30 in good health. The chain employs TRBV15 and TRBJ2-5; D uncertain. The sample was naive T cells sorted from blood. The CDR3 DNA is TGTGCCACCAGCAACCAAGAGACCCAGTACTTC. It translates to CATSNQETQYF.